This record looks at one T cell receptor (beta chain) sequence and its context. Its antigen is not identified. The CDR3 sequence is 17 residues long. Whole blood that had not undergone T cell sorting provided the isolated total RNA. TCRdb derives one entry per CDR3 protein from the 5' RACE reads, leaving out DNA. This sample's table reports a few hundred thousand distinct CDR3 sequences. The data belong to a study of monozygotic twins with inflammatory bowel disease. General study results and limits: Repertoire similarity was not found to differ between concordant and discordant twins, possibly from limited power. No single strong signal or clonotype associated with IBD was supported. Especially with disease activity, IBD patients had fewer clonotypes in common with others than healthy twins did.

This TCR derives from a human donor with ulcerative colitis or Crohn's disease, or a healthy co-twin of an affected twin (not recorded which). What was sequenced was blood. The V gene is TRBV5-7, the J gene TRBJ2-5; TCRdb returns TRBD2, unconfirmable since there is no DNA. TRBV5-7 is recorded as an ORF, its role being uncertain. CDR3 loop: CASSPPERAWVQETQYF.